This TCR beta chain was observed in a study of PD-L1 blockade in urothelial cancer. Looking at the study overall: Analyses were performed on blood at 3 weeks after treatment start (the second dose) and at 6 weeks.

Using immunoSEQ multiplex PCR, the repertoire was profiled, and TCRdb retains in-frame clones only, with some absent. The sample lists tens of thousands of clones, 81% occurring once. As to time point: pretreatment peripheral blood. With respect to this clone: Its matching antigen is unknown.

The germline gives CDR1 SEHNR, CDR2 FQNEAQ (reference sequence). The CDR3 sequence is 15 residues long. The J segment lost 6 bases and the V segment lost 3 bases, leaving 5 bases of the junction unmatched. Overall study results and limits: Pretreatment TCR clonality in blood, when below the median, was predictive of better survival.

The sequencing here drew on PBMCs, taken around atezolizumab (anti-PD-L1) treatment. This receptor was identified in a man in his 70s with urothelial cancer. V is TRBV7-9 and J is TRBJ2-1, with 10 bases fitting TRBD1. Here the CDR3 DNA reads TGTGCCAGCAGCTTGACCGGGACAGGGGTCAATGAGCAGTTCTTC. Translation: CASSLTGTGVNEQFF. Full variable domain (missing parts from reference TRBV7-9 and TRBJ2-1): DTGVSQNPRHKITKRGQNVTFRCDPISEHNRLYWYRQTLGQGPEFLTYFQNEAQLEKSRLLSDRFSAERPKGSFSTLEIQRTEQGDSAMYLCASSLTGTGVNEQFFGPGTRLTVL.